A selection of T cell receptor beta chains follows, all from one sample in a study of response to subunit inactivated influenza vaccine. Each CDR3 protein is one row after TCRdb ran MiXCR on the RT-PCR reads. The top ten hold under 2.5% of the sample, which has hundreds of thousands of distinct CDR3 sequences, 25% seen once. The sample in question was CD4+ T cells sorted from PBMCs, obtained less than 6 days after vaccination. The source is a man over 45 who received an inactivated influenza vaccine. The CDR3 runs from the conserved cysteine through the conserved F or W. D genes are given only for firm matches. Clone size is given for some rows only: seen once, a few or many times, or a class if the clone is expanded.

clone_size,d_call,j_call,v_call,cdr3_aa,cdr3_nt
NA,NA,TRBJ2-3,TRBV18,CASSPQGVSTDTQYF,TGTGCCAGCTCACCACAGGGGGTAAGCACAGATACGCAGTATTTT
few,NA,TRBJ2-7,TRBV29-1,CSVKTGYEQYF,TGCAGCGTTAAAACCGGCTACGAGCAGTACTTC
NA,NA,TRBJ1-5,TRBV4-3,CASSQDTVNNQPQHF,TGCGCCAGCAGCCAAGATACAGTAAACAATCAGCCCCAGCATTTT
few,NA,TRBJ2-7,TRBV20-1,CSARVSGPSSYEQYF,TGCAGTGCTAGAGTTTCAGGACCGAGCTCCTACGAGCAGTACTTC
many,NA,TRBJ2-5,TRBV29-1,CSVERGGETQYF,TGCAGCGTTGAACGGGGAGGAGAGACCCAGTACTTC
NA,TRBD2,TRBJ2-1,TRBV4-3,CASSSRLAALQFF,TGCGCCAGCAGCTCACGACTAGCGGCCCTCCAGTTCTTC
NA,TRBD2,TRBJ2-3,TRBV7-2,CASSLARGVDTQYF,TGTGCCAGCAGCTTAGCGCGGGGGGTGGATACGCAGTATTTT
few,NA,TRBJ2-6,TRBV12-3/TRBV12-4,CASGTTDSGANVLTF,TGTGCCAGCGGGACGACCGACTCTGGGGCCAACGTCCTGACTTTC
NA,NA,TRBJ1-2,TRBV20-1,CSANRDDRVGGYTF,TGCAGTGCGAACCGGGACGACCGGGTTGGTGGCTACACCTTC
many,NA,TRBJ2-1,TRBV11-2,CASSLMGVSGDEQFF,TGTGCCAGCAGCTTAATGGGGGTATCAGGTGATGAGCAGTTCTTC
NA,NA,TRBJ2-7,TRBV7-2,CASSLETRQSEQYF,TGTGCCAGCAGCTTAGAGACTAGGCAATCTGAGCAGTACTTC
few,NA,TRBJ2-1,TRBV30,CAWSVMGGWRTHRDEQFF,TGTGCCTGGAGTGTAATGGGAGGTTGGAGGACCCATAGGGATGAGCAGTTCTTC
NA,NA,TRBJ2-6,TRBV7-2,CASSLVRVGANVLTF,TGTGCCAGCAGCTTAGTCAGGGTCGGGGCCAACGTCCTGACTTTC
many,TRBD2,TRBJ2-7,TRBV20-1,CSAKGLAGSYEQYF,TGCAGTGCTAAGGGACTAGCGGGCTCCTACGAGCAGTACTTC
NA,TRBD1,TRBJ1-1,TRBV20-1,CSATPTGTGHTEAFF,TGCAGTGCCACCCCGACCGGGACAGGGCACACTGAAGCTTTCTTT
NA,NA,TRBJ1-1,TRBV28,CASSRVSLNTEAFF,TGTGCCAGCAGTCGAGTCTCCCTGAACACTGAAGCTTTCTTT
few,NA,TRBJ2-3,TRBV7-9,CASSGRTARADTQYF,TGTGCCAGCAGTGGACGGACAGCCCGAGCAGATACGCAGTATTTT
few,TRBD1,TRBJ2-7,TRBV5-1,CASRRDRGPYEQYF,TGCGCCAGCAGAAGGGACAGGGGTCCCTACGAGCAGTACTTC
few,TRBD1,TRBJ1-2,TRBV5-1,CASGQGDSGYTF,TGCGCCAGCGGACAGGGGGACTCTGGCTACACCTTC
few,NA,TRBJ2-7,TRBV12-3/TRBV12-4,CASSLQGQAYEQYF,TGTGCCAGCAGTTTACAGGGGCAGGCCTACGAGCAGTACTTC
few,NA,TRBJ2-3,TRBV12-3/TRBV12-4,CASSFPPGSTDTQYF,TGTGCCAGCAGTTTCCCCCCGGGAAGCACAGATACGCAGTATTTT
NA,TRBD2,TRBJ2-3,TRBV20-1,CSAGLARTDTQYF,TGCAGTGCTGGACTAGCGCGCACAGATACGCAGTATTTT
many,NA,TRBJ2-1,TRBV12-3/TRBV12-4,CASSLAVTTQQFF,TGTGCCAGCAGTTTAGCGGTTACTACCCAGCAGTTCTTC
NA,TRBD2,TRBJ2-3,TRBV7-2,CASASSGGGDTQYF,TGTGCCAGCGCCTCTAGCGGGGGGGGGGATACGCAGTATTTT
many,NA,TRBJ1-5,TRBV29-1,CSASLEANQPQHF,TGCAGCGCCTCTTTGGAGGCGAATCAGCCCCAGCATTTT
few,NA,TRBJ2-7,TRBV6-1,CASRPRVWSYEQYF,TGTGCCAGCAGACCTCGGGTGTGGTCCTACGAGCAGTACTTC
few,TRBD1,TRBJ2-1,TRBV20-1,CSARATGGYNEQFF,TGCAGTGCTAGAGCGACAGGGGGTTACAATGAGCAGTTCTTC
NA,TRBD1,TRBJ2-7,TRBV20-1,CSARYTGAVEQYF,TGCAGTGCTAGATATACAGGGGCGGTCGAGCAGTACTTC
many,TRBD1,TRBJ1-2,TRBV14,CASSQDVGQGYGYTF,TGTGCCAGCAGCCAAGACGTAGGACAGGGTTATGGCTACACCTTC
few,NA,TRBJ2-4,TRBV7-9,CASSSAGGNIQYF,TGTGCCAGCAGCTCGGCCGGGGGAAACATTCAGTACTTC
NA,NA,TRBJ2-1,TRBV6-6,CASSPALREQFF,TGTGCCAGCAGCCCCGCGCTCCGGGAGCAGTTCTTC
NA,NA,TRBJ2-6,TRBV20-1,CSARGIKGANVLTF,TGCAGTGCTAGAGGTATAAAAGGGGCCAACGTCCTGACTTTC
NA,TRBD1,TRBJ2-1,TRBV11-2,CASAGQASYNEQFF,TGTGCCAGCGCGGGACAGGCGTCCTACAATGAGCAGTTCTTC
few,NA,TRBJ2-1,TRBV5-1,CASSPAPYNEQFF,TGCGCCAGCAGCCCCGCCCCCTACAATGAGCAGTTCTTC
few,TRBD1,TRBJ2-7,TRBV6-1,CASSKGTGVFYEQYF,TGTGCCAGCAGTAAGGGGACAGGGGTTTTCTACGAGCAGTACTTC
NA,TRBD1,TRBJ2-7,TRBV25-1,CATTGQVRSYEQYF,TGTGCCACCACGGGACAGGTTAGGTCCTACGAGCAGTACTTC
NA,NA,TRBJ2-5,TRBV25-1,CASSEYGQETQYF,TGTGCCAGCAGTGAATATGGTCAAGAGACCCAGTACTTC
NA,NA,TRBJ2-2,TRBV29-1,CSVEPGTNTGELFF,TGCAGCGTTGAACCCGGGACGAACACCGGGGAGCTGTTTTTT
once,TRBD2,TRBJ2-2,TRBV6-5,CASSYSLAGLNTGELFF,TGTGCCAGCAGTTACTCCTTAGCGGGTTTGAACACCGGGGAGCTGTTTTTT
NA,TRBD2,TRBJ2-3,TRBV14,CASSQGTRGADTQYF,TGTGCCAGCAGCCAAGGGACTAGAGGCGCAGATACGCAGTATTTT
few,TRBD2,TRBJ2-7,TRBV5-1,CASSPLAGGSYEQYF,TGCGCCAGCAGCCCACTAGCGGGGGGGTCCTACGAGCAGTACTTC
NA,TRBD2,TRBJ2-3,TRBV7-8,CASSLGTRDTQYF,TGTGCCAGCAGCTTAGGGACTAGGGATACGCAGTATTTT
NA,NA,TRBJ2-5,TRBV5-1,CASSLRGTSGETQYF,TGCGCCAGCAGCTTGCGAGGTACTTCAGGGGAGACCCAGTACTTC
NA,NA,TRBJ1-1,TRBV4-2,CASSTVGGQIEAFF,TGTGCCAGCTCAACCGTTGGGGGGCAGATCGAAGCTTTCTTT
many,TRBD2,TRBJ2-1,TRBV4-2,CASKGGGSGSYNEQFF,TGTGCCAGCAAGGGAGGCGGGAGTGGTTCCTACAATGAGCAGTTCTTC
NA,TRBD2,TRBJ2-7,TRBV27,CASSLEFGTSYEQYF,TGTGCCAGCAGTTTAGAATTTGGGACTAGCTACGAGCAGTACTTC
few,TRBD1,TRBJ1-6,TRBV5-1,CASRPMIGTGGNSPLHF,TGCGCCAGCAGACCCATGATCGGGACAGGAGGTAATTCACCCCTCCACTTT
NA,NA,TRBJ2-7,TRBV18,CASSPGRTAYEQYF,TGTGCCAGCTCACCAGGGCGGACCGCTTACGAGCAGTACTTC
NA,NA,TRBJ2-5,TRBV29-1,CSVGLSEETQYF,TGCAGCGTTGGACTGTCAGAAGAGACCCAGTACTTC
few,TRBD2,TRBJ2-1,TRBV28,CASSLGGLAGGNEQFF,TGTGCCAGCAGTTTAGGTGGGCTAGCGGGAGGCAATGAGCAGTTCTTC